This TCR beta chain appears in the sequencing data of a study of cytomegalovirus exposure and HLA in healthy donors. Remarks on this clone: The target antigen is unknown.

60 Vbeta and 13 Jbeta primers were used in PCR. Measured with immunoSEQ multiplex PCR; TCRdb has only the in-frame clones, and not every one. Here the sample spans under 150,000 clones, approximately 84% being singletons. Study-wide points: Productive status was seen about 87% or about 30% of the time for most TCR beta V segments in an earlier analysis.

Sequenced: PBMCs. This receptor was taken from a boy aged 2 to 10 in good health and CMV-seronegative.

The CDR3 nucleotides are TGTGCCAGCAGCGCCCGGGAGGGGGGCGAGACCCAGTACTTC. Protein: CASSAREGGETQYF. The rearrangement uses TRBV7-8 and TRBJ2-5, with 8 bases lining up with TRBD2. The J segment lost 5 bases and the V segment lost 5 bases, leaving 7 bases of the junction unmatched. The CDR3 totals 14 residues. CDR1 SGHVS and CDR2 FQNEAQ come from the germline V gene.